This T cell receptor (beta chain) was found in a study of T cell changes during pregnancy in multiple sclerosis. TCRdb's table, derived via immunoSEQ multiplex PCR, lists solely in-frame clones and lacks some. The table shows roughly 60,000 clones, with roughly 89% occurring only once. The CDR3 runs 16 residues. The ends were cut back, 9 bases at V and 2 bases at J, with 17 bases in the middle. Germline V CDR1 and CDR2: LNHDA, SQIVND (reference sequence). This clone was picked up one time. The TCR comes from a female donor with multiple sclerosis, enrolled in a pregnancy study. This chain joins TRBV19 and TRBJ2-6; D possibly corresponds to TRBD2 (6 bases). The sequences come from peripheral blood, collected in the second trimester of pregnancy. The CDR3 reads CASRFGGEAGANVLTF. CDR3 sequence (DNA): TGTGCCAGCCGGTTCGGGGGTGAGGCTGGGGCCAACGTCCTGACTTTC.